This T cell receptor (beta chain) emerged from a study of blood T cell repertoires in COVID-19. The CDR3 spans 12 residues. The germline gives CDR1 SGHDT, CDR2 YYEEEE. Trimming took 3 bases from V and 6 from J, leaving 8 bases between them. Original processing methods: Reference gene primer amplification gave nucleated cell count estimates. Measured with immunoSEQ multiplex PCR; TCRdb has only the in-frame clones, and not every one. D and trimming were read from the DNA, whereas the V and J calls and clone size are those reported in that table. The sample holds 250,000 to 400,000 clones; 87% are singletons and the top ten take 1%.

The specimen sequenced was peripheral blood. This chain uses TRBV5-6 with TRBJ2-3; D ambiguous. This TCR derives from a man aged 50 or older with active or convalescent COVID-19. The CDR3 sequence is CASSSTLDTQYF. CDR3 nucleotide sequence: TGTGCCAGCAGCTCGACTTTGGATACGCAGTATTTT.